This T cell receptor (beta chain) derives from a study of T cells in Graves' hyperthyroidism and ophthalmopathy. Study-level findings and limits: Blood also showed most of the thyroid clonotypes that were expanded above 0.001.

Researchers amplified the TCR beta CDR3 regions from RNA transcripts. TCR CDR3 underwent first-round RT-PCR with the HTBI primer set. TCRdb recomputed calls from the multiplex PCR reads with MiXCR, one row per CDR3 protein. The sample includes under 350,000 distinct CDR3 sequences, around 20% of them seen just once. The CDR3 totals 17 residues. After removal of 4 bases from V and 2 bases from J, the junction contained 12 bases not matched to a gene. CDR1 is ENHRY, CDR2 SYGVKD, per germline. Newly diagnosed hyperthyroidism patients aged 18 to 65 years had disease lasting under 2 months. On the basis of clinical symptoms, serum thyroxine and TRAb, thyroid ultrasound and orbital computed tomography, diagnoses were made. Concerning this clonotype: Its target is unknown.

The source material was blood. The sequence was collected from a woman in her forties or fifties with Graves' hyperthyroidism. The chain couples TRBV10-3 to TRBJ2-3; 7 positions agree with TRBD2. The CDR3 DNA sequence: TGTGCCATCAGTGGAAGGGAGGGCTCTTGGGACACAGATACGCAGTATTTT. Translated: CAISGREGSWDTDTQYF.